A selection of T cell receptor beta chains follows, all from one sample in a study of shared clonotypes between healthy human individuals. Repertoires were generated with immunoSEQ multiplex PCR, while TCRdb's copy carries only in-frame clones and drops some. The data contain approximately 980,000 clones, 70% to 85% of them singletons. Sample: memory CD4+ T cells sorted from blood. The receptors shown here come from a man younger than 35 in good health. Each CDR3 is given with its conserved first and last residue. The D gene is left open where the match is weak. Clone sizes are given selectively: once, few, many, or a class where the clone is expanded.

NA	TRBV18	TRBJ1-2	NA	TGTGCCAGCTCAACAGCTAACTATGGCTACACCTTC	CASSTANYGYTF
TRBD2	TRBV7-6	TRBJ2-1	NA	TGTGCCAGCAGCTTAGCGACTAGCGGGGGCTACAATGAGCAGTTCTTC	CASSLATSGGYNEQFF
NA	TRBV5-1	TRBJ2-1	NA	TGCGCCAGCAGGCGGGACCCAGCGAGCGGTGAGCAGTTCTTC	CASRRDPASGEQFF
TRBD1	TRBV19	TRBJ1-4	NA	TGTGCCAGTAGTACGCGGACAGGAAACGAAAAACTGTTTTTT	CASSTRTGNEKLFF
TRBD1	TRBV30	TRBJ1-4	once	TGTGCCTGGAGTCTCAGGGGGACAACTAATGAAAAACTGTTTTTT	CAWSLRGTTNEKLFF
NA	TRBV19	TRBJ2-4	NA	TGTGCCAGTAAATTGGCAGCCAAAAACATTCAGTACTTC	CASKLAAKNIQYF
NA	TRBV18	TRBJ1-6	NA	TGTGCCAGCTCACCGAAGGAACTTTCACCCCTCCACTTT	CASSPKELSPLHF
NA	TRBV5-1	TRBJ1-1	NA	TGCGCCAGCAGCTTGGACAGGCCCTCGAACACTGAAGCTTTCTTT	CASSLDRPSNTEAFF
NA	TRBV5-1	TRBJ2-1	NA	TGCGCCAGCAGCCTGGGGTGGGAGGATGAGCAGTTCTTC	CASSLGWEDEQFF
NA	TRBV7-2	TRBJ1-2	NA	TGTGCCAGCAGCTTAGGGCGGGGAAACTATGGCTACACCTTC	CASSLGRGNYGYTF
TRBD1	TRBV6-1	TRBJ1-5	NA	TGTGCCAGTAGTCCGGGACAGGGATGGACGCAGCCCCAGCATTTT	CASSPGQGWTQPQHF
TRBD2	TRBV6-1	TRBJ2-7	NA	TGTGCCAGCGTTCAGACTCGCGGGGGGACCTACGAGCAGTACTTC	CASVQTRGGTYEQYF
NA	TRBV7-2	TRBJ1-3	NA	TGTGCCAGCAGCTTAGGATCCGGGTCCGGAAACACCATATATTTT	CASSLGSGSGNTIYF
NA	TRBV19	TRBJ1-5	NA	TGTGCCAGTAGTCCGAATAGCAATCAGCCCCAGCATTTT	CASSPNSNQPQHF
NA	TRBV7-2	TRBJ1-1	few	TGTGCCGTGGGACCCAGACAGAACACTGAAGCTTTCTTT	CAVGPRQNTEAFF
NA	TRBV2	TRBJ1-4	once	TGTGCCAGCAGTGCAGCAGGGGTAACTAATGAAAAACTGTTTTTT	CASSAAGVTNEKLFF
NA	TRBV7-9	TRBJ2-7	NA	TGTGCCAGCAGTGCGGCCGACAAGCAGTACTTC	CASSAADKQYF
NA	TRBV6-5	TRBJ2-7	NA	TGTGCCAGCAGTATACAGGGAGGGGTCGGTGGCGAGCAGTACTTC	CASSIQGGVGGEQYF
TRBD1	TRBV13	TRBJ1-3	NA	TGTGCCAGCAGAGGGACAGGGACCGACACCATATATTTT	CASRGTGTDTIYF
NA	TRBV30	TRBJ1-2	NA	TGTGCCTGGAGTAAGGCTTATGGCTACACCTTC	CAWSKAYGYTF
NA	TRBV2	TRBJ1-1	NA	TGTGCCAGCAATTCCCCGAACACTGAAGCTTTCTTT	CASNSPNTEAFF
TRBD2	TRBV2	TRBJ2-3	NA	TGTGCCAGCAGTCCTAGCGGGGGGGGGTCAGATACGCAGTATTTT	CASSPSGGGSDTQYF
TRBD1	TRBV18	TRBJ2-5	NA	TGTGCCAGCTCACCACCACGGACAGGGGAGGAGACCCAGTACTTC	CASSPPRTGEETQYF
TRBD1	TRBV2	TRBJ2-7	NA	TGTGCCAGCAGGCCAGACAGGGCAATCTCCTACGAGCAGTACTTC	CASRPDRAISYEQYF
NA	TRBV10-3	TRBJ2-3	NA	TGTGCCATCAGGGCCGGGACCGAGGGTGATACGCAGTATTTT	CAIRAGTEGDTQYF
NA	TRBV25-1	TRBJ2-2	NA	TGTGCCAGCAGTGAATCGACACTAGACACCGGGGAGCTGTTTTTT	CASSESTLDTGELFF
TRBD1	TRBV4-1	TRBJ2-7	NA	TGCGCCAGCAGCCGTGACAGGGGGGCCTACGAGCAGTACTTC	CASSRDRGAYEQYF
TRBD2	TRBV14	TRBJ2-3	NA	TGTGCCAGCAGCCGGGGACTAGCGGGGGGCACAGATACGCAGTATTTT	CASSRGLAGGTDTQYF
NA	TRBV18	TRBJ1-5	NA	TGTGCCAGCTCACCGTTCATAGGGCAGGGGAACAATCAGCCCCAGCATTTT	CASSPFIGQGNNQPQHF
NA	TRBV28	TRBJ1-2	NA	TGTGCCAGCAGTTTAGATAGGCTTGGCTACACCTTC	CASSLDRLGYTF
NA	TRBV7-9	TRBJ1-1	NA	TGTGCCAGCAGCTCCACTATATCTGGGGTGAACACTGAAGCTTTCTTT	CASSSTISGVNTEAFF
NA	TRBV30	TRBJ2-1	once	TGTGCCTGGAGTGTATTTCCAGGGACTCCTCCCTACAATGAGCAGTTCTTC	CAWSVFPGTPPYNEQFF
TRBD1	TRBV13	TRBJ1-2	few	TGTGCCAGCAGCCCTATGGGGAGGGGGCCCTCCGATTATGGCTACACCTTC	CASSPMGRGPSDYGYTF
NA	TRBV2	TRBJ1-2	NA	TGTGCCAGCAGTGCACAGGGACTTACCATTGGCTACACCTTC	CASSAQGLTIGYTF
NA	TRBV18	TRBJ1-1	few	TGTGCCAGCTCACCATTGGCGAACACTGAAGCTTTCTTT	CASSPLANTEAFF
NA	TRBV28	TRBJ1-1	NA	TGTGCCAGCAAGGGGCTCGAGGTGACTGAAGCTTTCTTT	CASKGLEVTEAFF
NA	TRBV21-1	TRBJ1-3	NA	TGTGCCAGCAGCAATAGTGCGGCAGTTGGAAACACCATATATTTT	CASSNSAAVGNTIYF